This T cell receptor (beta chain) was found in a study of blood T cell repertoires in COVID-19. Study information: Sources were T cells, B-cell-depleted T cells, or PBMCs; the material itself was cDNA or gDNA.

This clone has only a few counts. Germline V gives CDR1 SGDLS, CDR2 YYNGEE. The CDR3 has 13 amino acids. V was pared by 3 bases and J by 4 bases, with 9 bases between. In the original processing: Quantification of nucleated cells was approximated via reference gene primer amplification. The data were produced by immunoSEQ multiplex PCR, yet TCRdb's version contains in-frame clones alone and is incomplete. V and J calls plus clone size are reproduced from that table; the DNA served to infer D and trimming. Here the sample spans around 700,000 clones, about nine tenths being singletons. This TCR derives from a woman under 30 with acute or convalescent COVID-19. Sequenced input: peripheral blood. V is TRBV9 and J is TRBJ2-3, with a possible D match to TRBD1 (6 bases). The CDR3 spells CASSGTGSDTQYF. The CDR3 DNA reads TGTGCCAGCAGCGGTACAGGGTCAGATACGCAGTATTTT.